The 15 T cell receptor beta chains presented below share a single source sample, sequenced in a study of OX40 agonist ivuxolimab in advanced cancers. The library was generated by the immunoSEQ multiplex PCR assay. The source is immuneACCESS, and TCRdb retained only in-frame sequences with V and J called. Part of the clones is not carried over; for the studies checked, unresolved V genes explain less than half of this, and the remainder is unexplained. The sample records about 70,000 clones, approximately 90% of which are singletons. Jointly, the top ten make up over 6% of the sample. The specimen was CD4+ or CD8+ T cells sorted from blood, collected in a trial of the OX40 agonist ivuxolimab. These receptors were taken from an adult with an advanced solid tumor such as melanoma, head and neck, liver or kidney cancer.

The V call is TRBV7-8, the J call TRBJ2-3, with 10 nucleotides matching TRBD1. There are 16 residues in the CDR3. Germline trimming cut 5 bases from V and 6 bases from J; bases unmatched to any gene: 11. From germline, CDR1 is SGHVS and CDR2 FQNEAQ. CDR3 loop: CASSPWTGGEEDTQYF. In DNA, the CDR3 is TGTGCCAGCAGCCCGTGGACAGGGGGAGAAGAGGATACGCAGTATTTT.

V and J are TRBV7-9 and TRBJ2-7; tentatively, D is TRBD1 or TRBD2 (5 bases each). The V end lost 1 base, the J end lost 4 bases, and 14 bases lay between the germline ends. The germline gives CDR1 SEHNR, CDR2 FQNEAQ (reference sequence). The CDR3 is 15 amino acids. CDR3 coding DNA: TGTGCCAGCAGCTTAGTGTCAGGCGAGGGGTACGAGCAGTACTTC. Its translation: CASSLVSGEGYEQYF.

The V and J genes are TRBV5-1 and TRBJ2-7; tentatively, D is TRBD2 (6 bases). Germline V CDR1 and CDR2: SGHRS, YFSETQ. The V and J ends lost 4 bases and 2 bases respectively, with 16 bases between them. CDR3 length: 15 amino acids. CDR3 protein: CASSPEGGIAYEQYF. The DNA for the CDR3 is TGCGCCAGCAGCCCGGAGGGAGGTATCGCCTACGAGCAGTACTTC.

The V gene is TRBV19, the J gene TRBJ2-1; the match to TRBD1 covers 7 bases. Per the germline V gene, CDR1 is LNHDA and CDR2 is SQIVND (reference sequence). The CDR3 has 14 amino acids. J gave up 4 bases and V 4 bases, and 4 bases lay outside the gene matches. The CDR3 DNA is TGTGCCAGTAGTAGACAGGGTGTGTACAATGAGCAGTTCTTC. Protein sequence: CASSRQGVYNEQFF.

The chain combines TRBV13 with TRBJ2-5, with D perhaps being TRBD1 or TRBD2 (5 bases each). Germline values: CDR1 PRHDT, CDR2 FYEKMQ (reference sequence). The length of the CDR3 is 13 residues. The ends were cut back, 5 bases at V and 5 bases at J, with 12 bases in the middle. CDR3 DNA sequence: TGTGCCAGCAGCCTGGGACCCCGGGAGACCCAGTACTTC. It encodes CASSLGPRETQYF.

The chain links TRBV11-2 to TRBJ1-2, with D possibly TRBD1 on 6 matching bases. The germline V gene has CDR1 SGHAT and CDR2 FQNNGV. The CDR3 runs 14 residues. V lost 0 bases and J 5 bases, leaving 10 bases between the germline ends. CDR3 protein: CASSLEGAGYGYTF. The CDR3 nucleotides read TGTGCCAGCAGCTTAGAGGGGGCGGGGTATGGCTACACCTTC.

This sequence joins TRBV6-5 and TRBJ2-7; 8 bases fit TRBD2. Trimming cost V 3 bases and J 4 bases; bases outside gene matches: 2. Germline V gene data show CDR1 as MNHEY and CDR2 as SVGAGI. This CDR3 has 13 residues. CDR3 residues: CASSYASGYEQYF. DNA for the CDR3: TGTGCCAGCAGTTATGCTAGCGGGTACGAGCAGTACTTC.

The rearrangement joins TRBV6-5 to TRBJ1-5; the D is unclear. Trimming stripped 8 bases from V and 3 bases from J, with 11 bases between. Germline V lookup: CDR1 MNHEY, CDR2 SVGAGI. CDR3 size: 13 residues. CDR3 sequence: CASGNAYNQPQHF. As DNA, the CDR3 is TGTGCCAGCGGCAACGCGTACAATCAGCCCCAGCATTTT.

CDR3 amino acids: CASSWGQGYNEQFF. The DNA of the CDR3 is TGTGCCAGCTCGTGGGGACAGGGGTACAATGAGCAGTTCTTC. The rearrangement links TRBV6-4 to TRBJ2-1, with TRBD1 identical over 10 bases. The CDR3 has 14 residues. Germline V gene lookup returns CDR1 MRHNA and CDR2 SNTAGT. After removal of 8 bases from V and 4 bases from J, the junction contained 5 bases not matched to a gene.

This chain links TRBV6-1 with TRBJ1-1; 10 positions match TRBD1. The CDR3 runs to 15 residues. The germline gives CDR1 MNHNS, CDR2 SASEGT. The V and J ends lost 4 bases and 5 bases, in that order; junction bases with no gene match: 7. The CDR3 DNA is TGTGCCAGCAGTGTGGACAGGGGGGCGCTAACTGAAGCTTTCTTT. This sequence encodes CASSVDRGALTEAFF.

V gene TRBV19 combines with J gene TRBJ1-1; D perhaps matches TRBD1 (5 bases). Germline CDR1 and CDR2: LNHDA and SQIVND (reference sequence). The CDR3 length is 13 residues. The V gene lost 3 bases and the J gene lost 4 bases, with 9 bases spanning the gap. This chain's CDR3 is CASSIRGSTEAFF. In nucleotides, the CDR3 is TGTGCCAGTAGTATTAGGGGTAGCACTGAAGCTTTCTTT.

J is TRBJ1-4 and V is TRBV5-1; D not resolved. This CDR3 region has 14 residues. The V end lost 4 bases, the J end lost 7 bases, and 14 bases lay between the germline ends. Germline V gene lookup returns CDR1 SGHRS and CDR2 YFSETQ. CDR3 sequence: CASSVYGRSEKLFF. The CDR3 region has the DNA TGCGCCAGCAGCGTATACGGACGGAGTGAAAAACTGTTTTTT. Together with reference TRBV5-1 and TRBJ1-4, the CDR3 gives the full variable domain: KAGVTQTPRYLIKTRGQQVTLSCSPISGHRSVSWYQQTPGQGLQFLFEYFSETQRNKGNFPGRFSGRQFSNSRSEMNVSTLELGDSALYLCASSVYGRSEKLFFGSGTQLSVL.

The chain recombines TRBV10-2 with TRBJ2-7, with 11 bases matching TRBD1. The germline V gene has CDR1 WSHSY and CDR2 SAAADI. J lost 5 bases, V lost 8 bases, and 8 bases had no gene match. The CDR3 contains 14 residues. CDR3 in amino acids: CASSRTGGRDEQYF. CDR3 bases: TGCGCCAGCTCCCGGACAGGGGGCAGGGACGAGCAGTACTTC.

The CDR3 coding sequence is TGTGCCAGTAGTATAGGGGGGAGCGCCACCGGGGAGCTGTTTTTT. It yields the protein CASSIGGSATGELFF. This chain joins TRBV19 and TRBJ2-2; D might be TRBD1 or TRBD2, each matching 5 bases. With 1 base removed from V and 4 bases from J, the gap between germline ends came to 10 bases. CDR1 is LNHDA, CDR2 SQIVND, per germline (reference sequence). The CDR3 extends over 15 amino acids.

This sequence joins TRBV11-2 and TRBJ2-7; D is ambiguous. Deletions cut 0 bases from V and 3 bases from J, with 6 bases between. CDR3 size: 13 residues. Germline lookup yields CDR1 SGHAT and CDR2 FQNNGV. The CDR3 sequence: CASSLDRDYEQYF. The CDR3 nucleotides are TGTGCCAGCAGCTTAGATAGGGACTACGAGCAGTACTTC.